This record covers a single T cell receptor (beta chain). This sample is part of a study of T cell responses to AZD1222 COVID-19 vaccine. Study-wide context: Second doses were pooled across both intervals (about 4 or about 12 weeks).

Sequencing used immunoSEQ multiplex PCR; TCRdb keeps in-frame clones, though not all of them. The sample holds roughly 100,000 clones; over 75% are singletons and the top ten take roughly 20%. The length of the CDR3 is 16 residues. Trimming cost V 3 bases and J 3 bases, with 15 bases left between them. Germline V gives CDR1 LNHDA, CDR2 SQIVND (reference sequence). This sample comprised peripheral blood, obtained on day 0 of AZD1222 vaccination. This chain connects TRBV19 to TRBJ1-3; D not resolved. The receptor comes from an adult in good health. The CDR3 spells CASSIGEGSYGNTIYF. The CDR3 bases are TGTGCCAGTAGTATCGGTGAAGGGAGTTATGGAAACACCATATATTTT.